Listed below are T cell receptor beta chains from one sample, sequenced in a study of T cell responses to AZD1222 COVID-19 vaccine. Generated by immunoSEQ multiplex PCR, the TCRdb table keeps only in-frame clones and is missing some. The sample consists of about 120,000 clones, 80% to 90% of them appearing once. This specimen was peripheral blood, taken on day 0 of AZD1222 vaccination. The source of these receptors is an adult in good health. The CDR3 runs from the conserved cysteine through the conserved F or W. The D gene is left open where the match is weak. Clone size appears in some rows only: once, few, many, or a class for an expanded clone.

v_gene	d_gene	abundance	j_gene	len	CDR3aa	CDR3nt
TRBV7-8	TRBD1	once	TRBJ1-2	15	CASSLSGQGSHGYTF	TGTGCCAGCAGCTTAAGTGGACAGGGTTCACATGGCTACACCTTC
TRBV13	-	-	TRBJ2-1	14	CASSASPSDNEQFF	TGTGCCAGCAGCGCTTCCCCTAGCGACAATGAGCAGTTCTTC
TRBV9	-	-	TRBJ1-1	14	CASSVVGTDTEAFF	TGTGCCAGCAGCGTAGTAGGGACGGACACTGAAGCTTTCTTT
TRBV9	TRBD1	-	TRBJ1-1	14	CASSVKGAGTEAFF	TGTGCCAGCAGCGTTAAGGGGGCAGGAACTGAAGCTTTCTTT
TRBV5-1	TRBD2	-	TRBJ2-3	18	CASSFGLAGGPGTDTQYF	TGCGCCAGCAGCTTCGGACTAGCGGGAGGGCCAGGCACAGATACGCAGTATTTT
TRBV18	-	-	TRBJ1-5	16	CASSPTFNGGGQPQHF	TGTGCCAGCTCACCAACCTTTAATGGGGGAGGGCAGCCCCAGCATTTT
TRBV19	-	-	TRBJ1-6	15	CASSIGGGSNSPLHF	TGTGCCAGTAGTATCGGGGGGGGAAGCAATTCACCCCTCCACTTT
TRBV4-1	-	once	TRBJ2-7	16	CASSQETLSGAYEQYF	TGCGCCAGCAGCCAAGAAACTCTGAGCGGAGCCTACGAGCAGTACTTC
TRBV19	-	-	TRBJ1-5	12	CASSYSNQPQHF	TGTGCCAGTAGTTATAGCAATCAGCCCCAGCATTTT
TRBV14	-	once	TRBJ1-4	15	CASSRGRSTNEKLFF	TGTGCCAGCAGCCGGGGACGGTCAACTAATGAAAAACTGTTTTTT
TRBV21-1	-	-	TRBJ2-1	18	CASSKFGTSGIPYNEQFF	TGTGCCAGCAGCAAATTTGGGACTAGCGGGATACCGTACAATGAGCAGTTCTTC
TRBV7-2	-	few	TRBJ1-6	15	CASSNIGTSGSPLHF	TGTGCCAGCAGCAACATCGGAACATCCGGTTCACCCCTCCACTTT
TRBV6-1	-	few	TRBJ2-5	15	CASSELGARRETQYF	TGTGCCAGCAGTGAACTTGGGGCCCGGAGAGAGACCCAGTACTTC
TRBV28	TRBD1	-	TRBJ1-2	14	CASSPTGTEIGYTF	TGTGCCAGCAGTCCTACCGGGACAGAGATTGGCTACACCTTC
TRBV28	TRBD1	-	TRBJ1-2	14	CASSQGAVSYGYTF	TGTGCCAGCAGTCAGGGGGCTGTAAGTTATGGCTACACCTTC
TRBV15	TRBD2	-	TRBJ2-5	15	CATSRGGRGSETQYF	TGTGCCACCAGCAGAGGCGGGAGGGGAAGCGAGACCCAGTACTTC
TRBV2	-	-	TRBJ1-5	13	CASTQGGEQPQHF	TGTGCCAGCACCCAAGGGGGGGAACAGCCCCAGCATTTT
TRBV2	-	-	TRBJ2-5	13	CASSNPFGETQYF	TGTGCCAGCAGTAACCCGTTTGGGGAGACCCAGTACTTC
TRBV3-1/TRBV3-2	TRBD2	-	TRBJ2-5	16	CASSQGSGLAEETQYF	TGTGCCAGCAGCCAAGGGTCGGGACTAGCTGAAGAGACCCAGTACTTC
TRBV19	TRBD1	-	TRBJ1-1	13	CASSIRQGTEAFF	TGTGCCAGTAGTATAAGACAGGGCACTGAAGCTTTCTTT
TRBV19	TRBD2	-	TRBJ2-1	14	CASSIIAGDNEQFF	TGTGCCAGTAGTATAATAGCGGGAGACAATGAGCAGTTCTTC
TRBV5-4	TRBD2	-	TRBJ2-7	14	CASSPSGSSNEQYF	TGTGCCAGCAGCCCTAGCGGTTCCTCTAACGAGCAGTACTTC
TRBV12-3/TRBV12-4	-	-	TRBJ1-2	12	CASSLLVTGYTF	TGTGCCAGCAGTTTATTAGTGACTGGCTACACCTTC
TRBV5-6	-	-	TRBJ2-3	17	CASSAAGTGKSTDTQYF	TGTGCCAGCAGCGCCGCCGGAACAGGGAAATCGACAGATACGCAGTATTTT
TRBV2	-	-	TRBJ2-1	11	CASRTSIEQFF	TGTGCCAGCAGGACGAGTATTGAGCAGTTCTTC
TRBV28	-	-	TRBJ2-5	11	CASTGQETQYF	TGTGCCAGCACCGGCCAAGAGACCCAGTACTTC
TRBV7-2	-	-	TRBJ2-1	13	CASSPATGTREFF	TGTGCCAGCAGCCCAGCAACAGGGACAAGGGAGTTCTTC
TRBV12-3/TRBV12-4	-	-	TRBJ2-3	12	CASRPSTDTQYF	TGTGCCAGCAGGCCCAGCACAGATACGCAGTATTTT
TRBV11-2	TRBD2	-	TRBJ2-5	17	CASSPGGGPGVLETQYF	TGTGCCAGCAGCCCGGGGGGTGGCCCTGGAGTTTTAGAGACCCAGTACTTC
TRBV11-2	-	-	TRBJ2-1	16	CASSLAFVGEIREQFF	TGTGCCAGCAGCTTAGCCTTCGTGGGGGAGATACGTGAGCAGTTCTTC
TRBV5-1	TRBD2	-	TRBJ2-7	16	CASSPRTSGTSYEQYF	TGCGCCAGCAGCCCTAGGACTAGCGGGACCTCCTACGAGCAGTACTTC
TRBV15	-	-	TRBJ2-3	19	CATSRDRSLGRVSADTQYF	TGTGCCACCAGCAGAGATCGTTCTTTGGGCAGGGTCTCGGCAGATACGCAGTATTTT
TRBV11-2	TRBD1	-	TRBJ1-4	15	CASSPDRGDNEKLFF	TGTGCCAGCAGCCCCGACAGGGGGGATAATGAAAAACTGTTTTTT
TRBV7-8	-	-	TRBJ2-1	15	CASSFRSQRGNEQFF	TGTGCCAGCAGCTTCCGTTCTCAGAGGGGGAATGAGCAGTTCTTC
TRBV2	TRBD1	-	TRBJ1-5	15	CASSGGQGVGGTQHF	TGTGCCAGCAGTGGCGGACAGGGCGTTGGGGGCACCCAGCATTTT
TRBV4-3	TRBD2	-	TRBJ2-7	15	CASSPTSGRAYEQYF	TGCGCCAGCAGCCCGACTAGCGGGAGAGCATACGAGCAGTACTTC
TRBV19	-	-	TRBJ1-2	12	CASRQDFYGYTF	TGTGCCAGTCGACAGGATTTCTATGGCTACACCTTC
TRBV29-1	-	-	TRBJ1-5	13	CSVVRGVGEPQHF	TGCAGCGTTGTTAGGGGGGTTGGGGAGCCCCAGCATTTT
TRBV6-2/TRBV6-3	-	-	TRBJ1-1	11	CASSRSTEAFF	TGTGCCAGCAGTCGCAGCACTGAAGCTTTCTTT
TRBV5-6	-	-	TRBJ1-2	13	CASSFGANYGYTF	TGTGCCAGCAGCTTTGGAGCTAACTATGGCTACACCTTC
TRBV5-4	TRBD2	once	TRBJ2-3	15	CASSSPVGSGGTQYF	TGTGCCAGCAGCTCTCCCGTTGGTAGCGGGGGTACGCAGTATTTT
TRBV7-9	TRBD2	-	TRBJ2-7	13	CASGGRGPNEQYF	TGTGCCAGCGGCGGGAGAGGGCCTAACGAGCAGTACTTC